The rows below give T cell receptor beta chains drawn from one sample of a study of T cell responses to AZD1222 COVID-19 vaccine. The assay was immunoSEQ multiplex PCR, and TCRdb's table has in-frame clones only and misses some. The sample includes 85,000 to 110,000 clones, about 90% of them seen just once. Source: peripheral blood, taken on day 0 of AZD1222 vaccination. The receptor source for this set is an adult in good health. Each CDR3 is given with its conserved first and last residue. Each record gives: D gene, clone size, V gene, J gene, CDR3 protein, CDR3 DNA. D genes are given only for firm matches. Expanded clones get a size class; other rows say once, few or many, or leave the size out.

d_call: -
clone_size: few
v_call: TRBV29-1
j_call: TRBJ1-1
cdr3_aa: CSVSGGMDTEAFF
cdr3_nt: TGCAGCGTTAGCGGGGGCATGGACACTGAAGCTTTCTTT

d_call: -
clone_size: -
v_call: TRBV2
j_call: TRBJ2-3
cdr3_aa: CASNPVYTGTDTQYF
cdr3_nt: TGTGCCAGCAATCCAGTATATACAGGCACAGATACGCAGTATTTT

d_call: TRBD2
clone_size: -
v_call: TRBV7-2
j_call: TRBJ2-5
cdr3_aa: CASSRQGAGVGTQYF
cdr3_nt: TGTGCCAGCAGTCGTCAGGGAGCGGGGGTAGGGACCCAGTACTTC

d_call: -
clone_size: -
v_call: TRBV5-1
j_call: TRBJ1-1
cdr3_aa: CASTLGTGLNTEAFF
cdr3_nt: TGCGCCAGCACCCTGGGGACCGGATTAAACACTGAAGCTTTCTTT

d_call: TRBD1
clone_size: few
v_call: TRBV10-2
j_call: TRBJ1-2
cdr3_aa: CASSESRTGSGYTF
cdr3_nt: TGCGCCAGCAGTGAGTCCCGGACAGGGAGTGGCTACACCTTC

d_call: -
clone_size: -
v_call: TRBV7-9
j_call: TRBJ1-3
cdr3_aa: CASSLGAPLSGNTIYF
cdr3_nt: TGTGCCAGCAGCTTGGGGGCCCCCCTATCTGGAAACACCATATATTTT

d_call: -
clone_size: -
v_call: TRBV28
j_call: TRBJ1-2
cdr3_aa: CASAGKAYGYTF
cdr3_nt: TGTGCCAGCGCCGGGAAGGCCTATGGCTACACCTTC

d_call: -
clone_size: -
v_call: TRBV28
j_call: TRBJ1-2
cdr3_aa: CASSLDLWGYGYTF
cdr3_nt: TGTGCCAGCAGTCTCGACCTATGGGGCTATGGCTACACCTTC

d_call: -
clone_size: -
v_call: TRBV7-3
j_call: TRBJ2-7
cdr3_aa: CASSSSGGASEQYF
cdr3_nt: TGTGCCAGCAGCTCGAGTGGGGGGGCGAGCGAGCAGTACTTC

d_call: -
clone_size: -
v_call: TRBV29-1
j_call: TRBJ1-2
cdr3_aa: CSGQQGTYGYTF
cdr3_nt: TGCAGCGGCCAACAGGGAACCTATGGCTACACCTTC

d_call: TRBD1
clone_size: -
v_call: TRBV5-4
j_call: TRBJ1-4
cdr3_aa: CASSFRGTGSSEKLFF
cdr3_nt: TGTGCCAGCAGTTTCCGCGGGACAGGGTCGAGTGAAAAACTGTTTTTT

d_call: -
clone_size: -
v_call: TRBV5-6
j_call: TRBJ2-5
cdr3_aa: CASSLAGWQLQETQYF
cdr3_nt: TGTGCCAGCAGCTTGGCGGGGTGGCAACTCCAAGAGACCCAGTACTTC

d_call: -
clone_size: -
v_call: TRBV11-3
j_call: TRBJ1-5
cdr3_aa: CASSRQTGGQPQHF
cdr3_nt: TGTGCCAGCAGCCGCCAGACGGGGGGTCAGCCCCAGCATTTT

d_call: TRBD2
clone_size: -
v_call: TRBV28
j_call: TRBJ2-1
cdr3_aa: CESSGDDEQFF
cdr3_nt: TGTGAGTCTAGCGGGGACGATGAGCAGTTCTTC

d_call: TRBD2
clone_size: few
v_call: TRBV19
j_call: TRBJ2-2
cdr3_aa: CASSGGAIGELFF
cdr3_nt: TGTGCCAGTAGCGGGGGGGCGATCGGGGAGCTGTTTTTT

d_call: -
clone_size: -
v_call: TRBV15
j_call: TRBJ1-5
cdr3_aa: CATSRQYYSNQPQHF
cdr3_nt: TGTGCCACCAGCAGACAGTATTATAGCAATCAGCCCCAGCATTTT

d_call: TRBD2
clone_size: -
v_call: TRBV7-8
j_call: TRBJ2-2
cdr3_aa: CASSLKAGGPGELFF
cdr3_nt: TGTGCCAGCAGCTTAAAAGCGGGGGGGCCCGGGGAGCTGTTTTTT

d_call: TRBD2
clone_size: -
v_call: TRBV28
j_call: TRBJ2-1
cdr3_aa: CASSLLYGGANEQFF
cdr3_nt: TGTGCCAGCAGTTTACTGTACGGGGGGGCTAATGAGCAGTTCTTC

d_call: TRBD1
clone_size: -
v_call: TRBV7-9
j_call: TRBJ1-2
cdr3_aa: CASSSTGQGGYGYTF
cdr3_nt: TGTGCCAGCAGCTCAACGGGACAGGGAGGGTATGGCTACACCTTC

d_call: TRBD2
clone_size: -
v_call: TRBV7-6
j_call: TRBJ2-4
cdr3_aa: CASSPGAGAGKNIQYF
cdr3_nt: TGTGCCAGCAGCCCCGGAGCGGGGGCGGGGAAAAACATTCAGTACTTC

d_call: -
clone_size: -
v_call: TRBV19
j_call: TRBJ2-7
cdr3_aa: CASSVAMYSSSYEQYF
cdr3_nt: TGTGCCAGTAGTGTTGCAATGTACTCGAGCTCCTACGAGCAGTACTTC

d_call: TRBD1
clone_size: -
v_call: TRBV4-3
j_call: TRBJ1-5
cdr3_aa: CASSQGQGNQPQHF
cdr3_nt: TGCGCCAGCAGCCAAGGACAGGGGAATCAGCCCCAGCATTTT

d_call: -
clone_size: -
v_call: TRBV6-5
j_call: TRBJ1-1
cdr3_aa: CASRWTVNTEAFF
cdr3_nt: TGTGCCAGCAGATGGACGGTAAACACTGAAGCTTTCTTT

d_call: -
clone_size: -
v_call: TRBV2
j_call: TRBJ1-2
cdr3_aa: CASTKNRDTNYGYTF
cdr3_nt: TGTGCCAGCACCAAAAACCGGGACACAAACTATGGCTACACCTTC

d_call: -
clone_size: -
v_call: TRBV28
j_call: TRBJ1-2
cdr3_aa: CASSLEQNYGYTF
cdr3_nt: TGTGCCAGCAGTTTAGAACAAAACTATGGCTACACCTTC

d_call: TRBD1
clone_size: -
v_call: TRBV7-2
j_call: TRBJ1-4
cdr3_aa: CASSSNDRVRYEKLFF
cdr3_nt: TGTGCCAGCAGCTCGAACGACAGGGTTCGGTATGAAAAACTGTTTTTT

d_call: -
clone_size: -
v_call: TRBV5-1
j_call: TRBJ1-2
cdr3_aa: CASRLDRGPNYGYTF
cdr3_nt: TGCGCCAGCAGACTGGATAGGGGTCCTAACTATGGCTACACCTTC

d_call: -
clone_size: -
v_call: TRBV4-3
j_call: TRBJ1-6
cdr3_aa: CASSQNGGLGSPLHF
cdr3_nt: TGCGCCAGCAGCCAAAATGGTGGATTAGGGTCACCCCTCCACTTT

d_call: -
clone_size: -
v_call: TRBV30
j_call: TRBJ1-5
cdr3_aa: CAWSVSQNQPQHF
cdr3_nt: TGTGCCTGGAGTGTGTCCCAAAATCAGCCCCAGCATTTT

d_call: TRBD1
clone_size: -
v_call: TRBV5-5
j_call: TRBJ1-1
cdr3_aa: CASSQTGVWAEAFF
cdr3_nt: TGTGCCAGCAGCCAGACAGGGGTGTGGGCTGAAGCTTTCTTT

d_call: -
clone_size: once
v_call: TRBV7-8
j_call: TRBJ2-2
cdr3_aa: CASSWTHSTGELFF
cdr3_nt: TGTGCCAGCAGCTGGACCCACAGCACCGGGGAGCTGTTTTTT

d_call: -
clone_size: -
v_call: TRBV6-1
j_call: TRBJ2-2
cdr3_aa: CASSEAVRGELFF
cdr3_nt: TGTGCCAGCAGTGAAGCCGTGAGAGGGGAGCTGTTTTTT

d_call: -
clone_size: -
v_call: TRBV7-9
j_call: TRBJ1-6
cdr3_aa: CASSFGYRDSPLHF
cdr3_nt: TGTGCCAGCAGCTTCGGCTACAGGGACTCACCCCTCCACTTT

d_call: -
clone_size: -
v_call: TRBV7-3
j_call: TRBJ1-1
cdr3_aa: CASSLTGELEAFF
cdr3_nt: TGTGCCAGCAGCTTAACAGGGGAACTTGAAGCTTTCTTT

d_call: -
clone_size: -
v_call: TRBV2
j_call: TRBJ2-2
cdr3_aa: CASAIHRDTGELFF
cdr3_nt: TGTGCCAGCGCGATCCACAGGGACACCGGGGAGCTGTTTTTT

d_call: TRBD1
clone_size: -
v_call: TRBV28
j_call: TRBJ1-1
cdr3_aa: CASSLPGTGNTEAFF
cdr3_nt: TGTGCCAGCAGTTTACCTGGGACAGGTAACACTGAAGCTTTCTTT

d_call: TRBD2
clone_size: -
v_call: TRBV4-2
j_call: TRBJ2-1
cdr3_aa: CASSQETSGGVYNEQFF
cdr3_nt: TGTGCCAGCAGCCAAGAAACTAGCGGGGGTGTTTACAATGAGCAGTTCTTC

d_call: -
clone_size: -
v_call: TRBV5-4
j_call: TRBJ2-3
cdr3_aa: CASSFNTDTQYF
cdr3_nt: TGTGCCAGCAGTTTCAACACAGATACGCAGTATTTT

d_call: -
clone_size: -
v_call: TRBV4-1
j_call: TRBJ2-7
cdr3_aa: CASSQGSNYEQYF
cdr3_nt: TGCGCCAGCAGCCAGGGAAGTAACTACGAGCAGTACTTC

d_call: -
clone_size: -
v_call: TRBV6-5
j_call: TRBJ1-1
cdr3_aa: CASSLGGTANTEAFF
cdr3_nt: TGTGCCAGCAGCCTGGGAGGGACGGCGAACACTGAAGCTTTCTTT

d_call: TRBD1
clone_size: -
v_call: TRBV2
j_call: TRBJ1-4
cdr3_aa: CASRTGSGEKLFF
cdr3_nt: TGTGCCAGCAGGACAGGGTCGGGTGAAAAACTGTTTTTT

d_call: -
clone_size: -
v_call: TRBV6-4
j_call: TRBJ2-1
cdr3_aa: CASSDSSDISNEQFF
cdr3_nt: TGTGCCAGCAGTGACTCTAGTGACATATCCAATGAGCAGTTCTTC

d_call: -
clone_size: -
v_call: TRBV5-1
j_call: TRBJ2-3
cdr3_aa: CASSFEGSDTQYF
cdr3_nt: TGCGCCAGCAGCTTCGAGGGTTCAGATACGCAGTATTTT

d_call: TRBD2
clone_size: -
v_call: TRBV7-2
j_call: TRBJ2-5
cdr3_aa: CASSLNPGLAGEETQYF
cdr3_nt: TGTGCCAGCAGCTTAAACCCGGGACTAGCGGGGGAAGAGACCCAGTACTTC

d_call: -
clone_size: -
v_call: TRBV15
j_call: TRBJ2-7
cdr3_aa: CATSKGTAYEQYF
cdr3_nt: TGTGCCACCAGCAAAGGGACGGCCTACGAGCAGTACTTC

d_call: TRBD1
clone_size: -
v_call: TRBV15
j_call: TRBJ1-4
cdr3_aa: CATSRSRGTNEKLFF
cdr3_nt: TGTGCCACCAGCAGATCCAGGGGGACTAATGAAAAACTGTTTTTT

d_call: -
clone_size: -
v_call: TRBV12-3/TRBV12-4
j_call: TRBJ1-2
cdr3_aa: CASSYQGNYGYTF
cdr3_nt: TGTGCCAGCAGTTATCAGGGTAACTATGGCTACACCTTC